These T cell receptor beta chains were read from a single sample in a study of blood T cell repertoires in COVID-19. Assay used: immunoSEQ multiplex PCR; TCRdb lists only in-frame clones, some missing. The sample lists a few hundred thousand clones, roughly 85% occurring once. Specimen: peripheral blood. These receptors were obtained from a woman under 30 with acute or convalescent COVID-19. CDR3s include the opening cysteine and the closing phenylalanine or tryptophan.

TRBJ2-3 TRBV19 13 CASTRRGTDTQYF
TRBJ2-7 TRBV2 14 CASSVGTGAYEQYF
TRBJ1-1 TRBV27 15 CASGELGDRGERAFF
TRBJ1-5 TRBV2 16 CASSPPGGRENQPQHF
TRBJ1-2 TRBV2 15 CASRPGTGLLYGYTF
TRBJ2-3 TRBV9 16 CASSVDPLQGSDTQYF
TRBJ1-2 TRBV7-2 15 CASSRQTATNYGYTF
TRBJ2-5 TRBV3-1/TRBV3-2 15 CASSQGGGWEETQYF
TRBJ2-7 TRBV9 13 CASSRDTAYEQYF
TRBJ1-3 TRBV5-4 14 CASSLATSGNTIYF
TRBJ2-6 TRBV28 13 CASSLGQGVVLTF
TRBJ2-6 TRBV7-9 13 CASTPPGANVLTF